This T cell receptor (beta chain) was profiled in a study of T cells after posttransplantation cyclophosphamide. Whole-study results and caveats: Skin or GI-infiltrating T cells shared few TRB sequences with blood.

Here immunoSEQ multiplex PCR was the method, and the copy in TCRdb shows in-frame clones only, minus some. The sample lists about 16,000 clones; about 90% were seen once. A marrow graft followed busulfan-fludarabine conditioning, with cyclophosphamide on days +3 and +4. This CDR3 contains 15 residues. Trimming shortened V by 0 bases and J by 6 bases, and 13 bases separated the two germline ends. CDR1 is SGHRS and CDR2 is YFSETQ in the germline V gene. Details on this clone: Its antigen is undetermined.

The starting material was CD4+ T cells sorted from blood, obtained after allogeneic stem cell transplant with posttransplant cyclophosphamide. The J gene is TRBJ1-5, the V gene TRBV5-1, with D perhaps TRBD1 (5 bases). The clonotype comes from a male patient aged 60-70 years who received an allogeneic stem cell transplant from a related donor and was CMV-positive. A share of the T cells may be of graft donor origin. The CDR3 reads CASSLGAGLGQPQHF. CDR3 nucleotides: TGCGCCAGCAGCTTGGGAGCAGGGCTGGGTCAGCCCCAGCATTTT.